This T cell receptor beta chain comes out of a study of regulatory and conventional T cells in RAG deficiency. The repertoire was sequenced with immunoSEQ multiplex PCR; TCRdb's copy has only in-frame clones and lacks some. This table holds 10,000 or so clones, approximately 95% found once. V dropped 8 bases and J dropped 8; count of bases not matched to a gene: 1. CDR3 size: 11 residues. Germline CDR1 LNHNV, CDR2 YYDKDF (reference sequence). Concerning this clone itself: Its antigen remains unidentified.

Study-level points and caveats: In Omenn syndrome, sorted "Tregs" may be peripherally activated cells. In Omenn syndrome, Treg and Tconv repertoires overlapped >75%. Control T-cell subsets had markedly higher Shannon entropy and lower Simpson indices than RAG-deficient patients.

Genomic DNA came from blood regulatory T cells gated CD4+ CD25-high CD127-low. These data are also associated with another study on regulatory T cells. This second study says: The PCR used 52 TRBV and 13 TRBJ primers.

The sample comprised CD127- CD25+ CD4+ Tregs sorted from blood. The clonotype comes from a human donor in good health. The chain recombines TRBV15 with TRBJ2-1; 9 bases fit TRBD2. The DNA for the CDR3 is TGTGCCACCGGACTAGCGTATGAGCAGTTCTTC. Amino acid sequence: CATGLAYEQFF.